This T cell receptor (beta chain) was retrieved from a study of human T cells and chemical hapten exposure (dated by TCRdb to the early 2020s). For the study in its entirety: For sensitization, 2% DPC in acetone was applied to a 2 cm by 2 cm area of upper inner arm skin. The libraries were sequenced as a pool, and the TCR yield per sample differed mostly because of small variations in library volumes within the pool. Most of the patients in the cohort were female, and the cohort covered alopecia areata with under or over 50% scalp involvement, alopecia totalis and alopecia universalis. Patients additionally received weekly therapeutic DPC doses to the scalp throughout the approximately 24-week study period. Blood for TCR sequencing was provided by twenty-nine alopecia patients at one to four time points (pre-sensitization, 2, 6 and 24 weeks). Patient blood was sampled pre-sensitization (week 0) and at 2, 6 and about 24 weeks after DPC sensitization. Patch testing on the upper back used Finn chambers containing 0.01% DPC, with scoring done after 6 days according to International Contact Dermatitis Research Group standards. The study tracked peripheral blood TCR repertoire changes in vivo during primary and secondary sensitization to the hapten diphenylcyclopropenone (DPC) in alopecia patients. What the research found in general, with its limitations: Alopecia, a presumed autoimmune disease, was present in all patients, so the immune response of the patients might differ from that of healthy individuals. The number of TCRs above 1 in 1000 frequency did not change with DPC sensitization; there was no evidence of global repertoire structure alterations. Patch test score correlated positively with the number of PT1 expanded TCRs, reaching significance at thresholds 8, 16 and 32 but not at 4. Repeated subsampling changed both the strength of the expansion versus patch-test correlation and the threshold at which that correlation became significant. Expanded TCRs formed significantly more large CDR3 similarity clusters than pre-sensitization or healthy control sets, consistent with antigen-driven responses.

A note on this clonotype: Its antigen remains undetermined. No much larger clone is present one base from it, and per-base qualities are unavailable.

In light of the paper, this sample's time point label describes: pre-sensitization, week 0. The treatment or condition label, as the study defines it: therapeutic diphenylcyclopropenone sensitization with weekly scalp DPC. At each patch-test visit, blood was drawn before the patch test was applied. Eligible patients were aged 18 to 70, diagnosed with alopecia, deemed suitable for DPC therapy, and excluded if pregnant. Total RNA was isolated from unfractionated whole blood collected in Tempus Blood RNA tubes. Libraries were constructed by RACE. Sequencing took place on a NextSeq 500. During library preparation, unique molecular identifiers were attached to individual cDNA molecules so that TCRs could be counted in a quantitative, reproducible way. For every blood RNA sample, sequencing covered both the TCR alpha and TCR beta chains. As for how the authors treated the data: A median of about 87,000 TCRs per sample was observed, with a range of about 23,224 to 750,000. The Decombinator software suite was used to annotate the V, J and CDR3 of the TCR reads. For the PS versus PT1 abundance plots, all samples were subsampled to the same number of TCRs (28,000). Expanded TCRs were defined as absent before sensitization and observed at least eight times at the 2-week time point. TCRdb cleaned the public reads at Q25 with fastp, built clones with MiXCR and kept in-frame beta chains. Duplicate CDR3 protein sequences are folded into a single record with the most common DNA and genes. V and J calls and clone size were set by TCRdb, not the authors. The sample table lists more than 80,000 distinct CDR3 sequences, 12% of them with a count of one. The ten largest make up roughly 1.5% of the sample.

Sequences SGHRS (CDR1) and YFSETQ (CDR2) are obtained from the germline V gene. V is cut by 5 bases and J by 5 bases, and the space between the germline ends is 19 bases. Spanning cysteine to phenylalanine, the CDR3 consists of 15 amino acids. CDR3 DNA only is kept here, 45 bases in frame from base 1. The rearranged segments are TRBV5-1 and TRBJ1-1; the D gene remains uncertain. This material consisted of whole blood, taken in connection with sensitization to the hapten diphenylcyclopropenone (DPC). The receptor was isolated from a woman aged 45 to 65 with alopecia areata. Some clones in this sample may be carry-over from other donors' samples. This receptor carries the CDR3 CASSQYGLIETEAFF. The bases read TGCGCCAGCAGTCAGTATGGGCTAATCGAAACTGAAGCTTTCTTT. With the portions outside the CDR3 filled from the reference TRBV5-1 and TRBJ1-1 genes, the complete variable region becomes KAGVTQTPRYLIKTRGQQVTLSCSPISGHRSVSWYQQTPGQGLQFLFEYFSETQRNKGNFPGRFSGRQFSNSRSEMNVSTLELGDSALYLCASSQYGLIETEAFFGQGTRLTVV.